This TCR beta chain was retrieved from a study of glioma-infiltrating T cells after dendritic cell vaccination. For the study at large: Patients received autologous tumor lysate-pulsed dendritic cell vaccination between about 2002 and 2013.

TCRdb's table, derived via immunoSEQ multiplex PCR, lists solely in-frame clones and lacks some. Among about 73,000 clones listed, approximately 80% were seen once. V was cut by 1 base and J by 6 bases, with 13 bases left in between. From germline, CDR1 is SGHRS and CDR2 YFSETQ. The CDR3 length is 15 residues. The specimen was blood, collected before dendritic cell vaccination. This TCR derives from a human donor with glioblastoma. The chain employs TRBV5-1 and TRBJ1-4; weak D call: TRBD1 (5 bases). The CDR3 DNA reads TGCGCCAGCAGCTTGACCGACAGTTTTGATGAAAAACTGTTTTTT. As protein: CASSLTDSFDEKLFF.